A single sample is the source of the 17 T cell receptor beta chains below, sequenced in a study of T cell responses to AZD1222 COVID-19 vaccine. Assay used: immunoSEQ multiplex PCR; TCRdb lists only in-frame clones, some missing. The table shows about 120,000 clones, with roughly 91% occurring only once. This specimen was peripheral blood, taken 28 days after the second AZD1222 dose. These receptors all stem from an adult who received the AZD1222 COVID-19 vaccine.

The chain carries TRBV18 and TRBJ1-5; D may be TRBD1 (6 bases). The CDR3 totals 16 residues. V lost 6 bases and J lost 2, with 17 bases in between. Germline CDR1 and CDR2: KGHSH and LQKENI. The CDR3 nucleotides are TGTGCCAGCTCCCACCAAGGGGGGCAGGGCAATCAGCCCCAGCATTTT. Residues: CASSHQGGQGNQPQHF.

V gene TRBV24-1 combines with J gene TRBJ1-5; TRBD1 agrees at 7 bases. Per the germline V gene, CDR1 is KGHDR and CDR2 is SFDVKD. Germline trimming cut 7 bases from V and 4 bases from J; bases unmatched to any gene: 6. The CDR3 runs to 14 residues. The CDR3 region is CATSRDSHNQPQHF. CDR3 sequence (DNA): TGTGCCACCAGCCGGGACAGCCATAATCAGCCCCAGCATTTT.

The sample holds one count of this clone. This chain connects TRBV3-1 (or the pseudogene TRBV3-2) to TRBJ1-1, with D possibly being TRBD1 (6 bases). The ends were cut back, 4 bases at V and 3 bases at J, with 9 bases in the middle. CDR1 LGHDT and CDR2 YNNKEL come from the germline V gene (reference sequence). CDR3 length: 13 residues. In DNA form, the CDR3 reads TGTGCCAGCAGCCGGGACACCCACACTGAAGCTTTCTTT. It specifies CASSRDTHTEAFF.

This clone was observed a single time. The genes are TRBV28 and TRBJ1-1; a possible D gene is TRBD1 (6 bases). Between the trimmed V and J ends, which lost 5 bases and 9 bases, there was a span of 19 bases. Germline values: CDR1 MDHEN, CDR2 SYDVKM. This CDR3 has 14 residues. The CDR3 loop is CASSLRSGGGKAFF. Here the CDR3 DNA reads TGTGCCAGCAGTCTCCGCTCAGGAGGGGGGAAAGCTTTCTTT.

This chain's CDR3 is CSASGGETQYF. The CDR3 DNA is TGCAGTGCCAGCGGGGGAGAGACCCAGTACTTC. This sequence joins TRBV20-1 and TRBJ2-5; the match to TRBD2 covers 8 bases. This CDR3 contains 11 residues. The ends lost 6 bases at V and 4 bases at J; junction bases unmatched: 1. Germline CDR1 is DFQATT and CDR2 is SNEGSKA (reference sequence).

This chain connects TRBV4-3 to TRBJ2-7; the D gene is possibly TRBD2 (6 bases). Germline V gives CDR1 LGHNA, CDR2 YSLEER. CDR3 size: 16 residues. V dropped 0 bases and J dropped 6 bases, with 18 bases sitting between them. In DNA, the CDR3 is TGCGCCAGCAGCCAAGATCTGGGCGGGGAGTTTTCCGAGCAGTACTTC. Encoded protein: CASSQDLGGEFSEQYF.

V gene TRBV7-9 combines with J gene TRBJ2-2; no clear D. Germline loops: CDR1 SEHNR, CDR2 FQNEAQ (reference sequence). The CDR3 sequence is 15 residues long. The V end lost 1 base, the J end lost 1 base, and 7 bases lay between the germline ends. The CDR3 DNA is TGTGCCAGCAGCTTAGTATTCGGGAACACCGGGGAGCTGTTTTTT. This sequence encodes CASSLVFGNTGELFF.

The chain links TRBV10-1 to TRBJ2-5, with D unresolved. Between the trimmed V and J ends, which lost 6 bases and 5 bases, there was a span of 4 bases. Germline V gene data show CDR1 as WNHNN and CDR2 as SYGVQD (reference sequence). CDR3 length: 10 residues. CDR3 region: CASRRETQYF. CDR3 nucleotides: TGCGCCAGCAGGCGGGAGACCCAGTACTTC.

J is TRBJ1-1 and V is TRBV30; D gene ambiguous. Trimming cost V 1 base and J 5 bases, with 5 bases left between them. The germline gives CDR1 GTSNPN, CDR2 SVGIG (reference sequence). The CDR3 contains 11 residues. CDR3 in amino acids: CAWSAQTEAFF. CDR3 DNA: TGTGCCTGGAGTGCCCAAACTGAAGCTTTCTTT.

This chain joins TRBV5-4 and TRBJ2-1, with 7 positions matching TRBD1. V trimming: 3 bases; J trimming: 0 bases; junction bases outside the gene matches: 9. CDR1 SGHNT and CDR2 YYREEE come from the germline V gene (reference sequence). This CDR3 is built from 17 residues. The CDR3 region is CASSWGTRDSSYNEQFF. The CDR3 bases are TGTGCCAGCAGCTGGGGGACACGGGACAGCTCCTACAATGAGCAGTTCTTC.

The chain joins TRBV5-1 to TRBJ2-1; a weak D match, TRBD2 (6 bases). The V gene's germline CDR1 is SGHRS and CDR2 YFSETQ. Trimming cost V 1 base and J 3 bases, with 14 bases left between them. This CDR3 is built from 16 residues. CDR3 region: CASSLTPTSSYNEQFF. CDR3 bases: TGCGCCAGCAGCTTGACTCCAACTAGCAGCTACAATGAGCAGTTCTTC.

This chain links TRBV13 with TRBJ2-7; 8 bases match TRBD2. The CDR3 runs 12 residues. With V trimmed by 7 bases and J by 4 bases, 3 bases remained unmatched. Germline V lookup: CDR1 PRHDT, CDR2 FYEKMQ (reference sequence). This CDR3 reads CASKAGAYEQYF. The CDR3, as DNA: TGTGCCAGCAAAGCGGGGGCATACGAGCAGTACTTC.

CDR3 DNA: TGTGCCAGCAGTTCTAACCGGGCTATAAGAGCTTTCTTT. This gives the protein CASSSNRAIRAFF. The J gene is TRBJ1-1, the V gene TRBV6-5, with D uncertain. This CDR3 comprises 13 residues. The V and J ends lost 4 bases and 10 bases respectively, with 16 bases between them. Germline V gene lookup returns CDR1 MNHEY and CDR2 SVGAGI.

In its sample, this clone was seen a few times. This CDR3 fails to terminate in the conserved phenylalanine or tryptophan, so it likely reflects a read error. Because the CDR3's place on the DNA is in doubt, the DNA is left out and the CDR3 is given as listed by TCRdb. The chain employs TRBV7-5 and TRBJ1-2. TRBV7-5 is shown as a pseudogene. The CDR3 is made up of 8 amino acids, end residues included. CDR3 protein: CARSSAIS.

The gene calls are TRBV6-2 or TRBV6-3 and TRBJ2-7; 10 nucleotides align to TRBD1. CDR1 is MNHEY and CDR2 is SVGEGT in the germline V gene. This CDR3 contains 16 residues. V trimming: 4 bases; J trimming: 2 bases; junction bases outside the gene matches: 8. The CDR3 nucleotides read TGTGCCAGCAGTTCGCCCGGGACAGGGGAAACCTACGAGCAGTACTTC. This encodes CASSSPGTGETYEQYF.

The chain uses TRBV27 and TRBJ2-3; D gene unclear. This CDR3 spans 15 amino acids. Trimming took 1 base from V and 1 from J, leaving 9 bases between them. Germline assignment: CDR1 MNHEY and CDR2 SMNVEV (reference sequence). In DNA, the CDR3 is TGTGCCAGCAGTTTATGGAGTGGGGGCACAGATACGCAGTATTTT. Its protein is CASSLWSGGTDTQYF.

The chain combines TRBV5-1 with TRBJ1-3; D is perhaps TRBD1 (5 bases). Germline V gene data show CDR1 as SGHRS and CDR2 as YFSETQ. V was shortened by 4 bases and J by 2 bases, with 10 bases between the two germline ends. The CDR3 is made up of 14 amino acids. CDR3 in DNA: TGCGCCAGCAGCCCGGGGGAAACTGGAAACACCATATATTTT. Translation: CASSPGETGNTIYF.